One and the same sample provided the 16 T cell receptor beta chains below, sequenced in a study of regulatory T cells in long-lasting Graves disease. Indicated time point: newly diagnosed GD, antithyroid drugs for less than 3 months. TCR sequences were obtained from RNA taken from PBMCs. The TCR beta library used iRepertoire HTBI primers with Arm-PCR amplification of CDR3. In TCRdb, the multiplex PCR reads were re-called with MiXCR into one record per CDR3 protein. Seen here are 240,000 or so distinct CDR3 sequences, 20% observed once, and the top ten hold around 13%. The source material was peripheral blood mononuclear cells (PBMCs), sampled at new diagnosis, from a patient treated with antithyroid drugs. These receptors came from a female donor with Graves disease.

The CDR3 reads CASSYSSEQYF. The CDR3 DNA follows: TGTGCCAGCAGTTACTCCTCTGAGCAGTACTTC. The chain uses TRBV6-2 or TRBV6-3 and TRBJ2-7; no firm D call. Germline CDR1 MNHEY, CDR2 SVGEGT. CDR3 length: 11 amino acids. Trimming left V 0 bases short and J 7 bases short, with 4 bases between.

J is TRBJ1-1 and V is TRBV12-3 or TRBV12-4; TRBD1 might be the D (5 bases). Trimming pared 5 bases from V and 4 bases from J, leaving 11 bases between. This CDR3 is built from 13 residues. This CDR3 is CASSVTETTEAFF. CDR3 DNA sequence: TGTGCCAGCAGTGTGACAGAAACCACTGAAGCTTTCTTT.

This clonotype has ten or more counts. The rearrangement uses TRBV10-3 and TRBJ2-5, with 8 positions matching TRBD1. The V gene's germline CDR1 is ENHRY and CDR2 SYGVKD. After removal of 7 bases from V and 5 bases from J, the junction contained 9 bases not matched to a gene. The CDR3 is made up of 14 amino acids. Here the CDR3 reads CAIKAGGLGETQYF. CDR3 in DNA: TGTGCCATCAAGGCAGGGGGCTTGGGGGAGACCCAGTACTTC.

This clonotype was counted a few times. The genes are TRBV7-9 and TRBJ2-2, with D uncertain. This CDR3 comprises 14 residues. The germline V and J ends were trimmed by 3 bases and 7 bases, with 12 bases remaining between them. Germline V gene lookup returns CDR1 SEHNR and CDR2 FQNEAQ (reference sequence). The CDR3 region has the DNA TGTGCCAGCAGCTTCTCGACGTACTTCGGGGAGCTGTTTTTT. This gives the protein CASSFSTYFGELFF.

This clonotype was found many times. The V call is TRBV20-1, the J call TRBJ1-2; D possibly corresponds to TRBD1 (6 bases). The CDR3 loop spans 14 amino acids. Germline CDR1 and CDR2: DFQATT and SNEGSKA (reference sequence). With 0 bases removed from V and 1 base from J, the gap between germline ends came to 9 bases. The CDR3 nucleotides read TGCAGTGCTAGAGATCTGGACAGTAACTATGGCTACACCTTC. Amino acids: CSARDLDSNYGYTF.

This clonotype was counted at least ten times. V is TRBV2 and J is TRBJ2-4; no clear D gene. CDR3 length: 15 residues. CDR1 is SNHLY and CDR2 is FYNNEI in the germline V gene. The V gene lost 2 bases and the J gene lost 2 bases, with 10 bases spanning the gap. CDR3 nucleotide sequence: TGTGCCAGCAGTGAAAAGGGTCCGTCCAAAAACATTCAGTACTTC. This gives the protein CASSEKGPSKNIQYF.

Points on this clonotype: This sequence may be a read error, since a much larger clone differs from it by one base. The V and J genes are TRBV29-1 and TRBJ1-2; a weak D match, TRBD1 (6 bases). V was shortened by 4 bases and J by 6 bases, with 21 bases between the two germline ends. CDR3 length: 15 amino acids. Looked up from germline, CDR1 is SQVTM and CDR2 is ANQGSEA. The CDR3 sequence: CSVAPMGAFTDGYTF. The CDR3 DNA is TGCAGCGTTGCACCAATGGGGGCGTTTACCGATGGCTACACCTTC.

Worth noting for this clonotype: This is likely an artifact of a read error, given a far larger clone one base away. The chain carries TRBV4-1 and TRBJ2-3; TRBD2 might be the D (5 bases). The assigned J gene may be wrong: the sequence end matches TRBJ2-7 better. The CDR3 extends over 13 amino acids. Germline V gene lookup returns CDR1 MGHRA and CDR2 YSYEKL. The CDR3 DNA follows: TGCGCCAGCAGCCGAGAAACTAGTCGCGAGCAGTACTTC. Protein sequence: CASSRETSREQYF.

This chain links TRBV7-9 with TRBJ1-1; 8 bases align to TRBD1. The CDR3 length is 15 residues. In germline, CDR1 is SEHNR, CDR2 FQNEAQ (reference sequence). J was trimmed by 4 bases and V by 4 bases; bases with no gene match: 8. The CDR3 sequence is CASSSSDRGSTEAFF. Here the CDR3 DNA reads TGTGCCAGCAGCTCATCCGACAGGGGTAGCACTGAAGCTTTCTTT.

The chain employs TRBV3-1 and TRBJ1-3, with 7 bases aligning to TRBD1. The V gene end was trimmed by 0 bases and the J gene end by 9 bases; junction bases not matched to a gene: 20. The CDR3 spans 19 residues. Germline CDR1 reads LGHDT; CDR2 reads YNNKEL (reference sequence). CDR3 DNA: TGTGCCAGCAGCCAAGATTACCCTGGGACAGTGATCTCTGGATTCACCATATATTTT. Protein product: CASSQDYPGTVISGFTIYF.

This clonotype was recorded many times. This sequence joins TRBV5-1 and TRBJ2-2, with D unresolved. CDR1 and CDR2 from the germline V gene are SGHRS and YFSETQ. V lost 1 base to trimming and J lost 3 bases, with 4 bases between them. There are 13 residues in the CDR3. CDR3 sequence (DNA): TGCGCCAGCAGCTTGAGACACACCGGGGAGCTGTTTTTT. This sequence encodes CASSLRHTGELFF. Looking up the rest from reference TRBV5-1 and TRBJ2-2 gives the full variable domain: KAGVTQTPRYLIKTRGQQVTLSCSPISGHRSVSWYQQTPGQGLQFLFEYFSETQRNKGNFPGRFSGRQFSNSRSEMNVSTLELGDSALYLCASSLRHTGELFFGEGSRLTVL.

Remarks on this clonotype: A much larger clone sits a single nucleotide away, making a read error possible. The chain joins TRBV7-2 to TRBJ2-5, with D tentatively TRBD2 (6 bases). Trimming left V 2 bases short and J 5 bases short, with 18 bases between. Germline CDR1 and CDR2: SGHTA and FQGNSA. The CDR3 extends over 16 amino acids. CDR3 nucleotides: TGTGCCAGCAGCTTAAGGTCGTGGAGGGCGGGGGAGACCCAGTACTTC. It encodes CASSLRSWRAGETQYF.

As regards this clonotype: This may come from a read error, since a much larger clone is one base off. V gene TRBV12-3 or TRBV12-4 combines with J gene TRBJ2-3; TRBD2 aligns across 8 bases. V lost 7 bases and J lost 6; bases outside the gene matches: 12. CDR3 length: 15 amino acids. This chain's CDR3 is CASIRNGGASDTQYF. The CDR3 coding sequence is TGTGCCAGCATCCGGAACGGGGGGGCCTCGGATACGCAGTATTTT.

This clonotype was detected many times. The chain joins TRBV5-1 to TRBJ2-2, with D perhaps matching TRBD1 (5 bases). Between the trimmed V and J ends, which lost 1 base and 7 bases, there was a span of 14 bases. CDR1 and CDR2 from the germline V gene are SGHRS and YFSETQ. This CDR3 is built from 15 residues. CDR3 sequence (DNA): TGCGCCAGCAGCTTGTGGGGCCCGCTGGGCGGGGAGCTGTTTTTT. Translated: CASSLWGPLGGELFF.

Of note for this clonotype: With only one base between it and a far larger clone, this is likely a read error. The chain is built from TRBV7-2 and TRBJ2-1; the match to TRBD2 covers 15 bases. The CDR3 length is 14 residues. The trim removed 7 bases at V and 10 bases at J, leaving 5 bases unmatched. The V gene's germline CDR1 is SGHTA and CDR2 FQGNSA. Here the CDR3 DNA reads TGTGCCAGCATCGCCGGGACTAGCGGGGGGGAGCAGTTCTTC. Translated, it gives CASIAGTSGGEQFF.

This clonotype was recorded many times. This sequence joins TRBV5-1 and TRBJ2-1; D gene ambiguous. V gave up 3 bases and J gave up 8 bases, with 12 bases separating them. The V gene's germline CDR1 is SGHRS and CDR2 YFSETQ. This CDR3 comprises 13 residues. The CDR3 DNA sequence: TGCGCCAGCAGCTCGATTACTGGGGATGAGCAGTTCTTC. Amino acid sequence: CASSSITGDEQFF.